The entry below gives a single TCR beta chain sequence along with its context. This specimen comes from a study of T-cell reconstitution after alpha-beta-depleted transplantation in children. Using unique molecular identifiers, the investigators prepared the TCRbeta library. From the PCR reads, TCRdb called clonotypes with MiXCR, one entry per CDR3 protein. The repertoire holds approximately 400,000 distinct CDR3 sequences, with approximately 11% as singletons. The input for sequencing was PBMCs from the stem cell graft donor, taken from the stem cell graft. The clonotype originates from a human donor who donated a stem cell graft to a child with acute myeloid leukemia.

CDR3 nucleotides: TGTGCCAGCTCACCTACAATTCTACAGGGTTTCATGAACACTGAAGCTTTCTTT. This encodes CASSPTILQGFMNTEAFF. This chain uses TRBV18 with TRBJ1-1; D is possibly TRBD1 (6 bases). V gave up 3 bases and J gave up 0 bases, with 20 bases separating them. Germline V lookup: CDR1 KGHSH, CDR2 LQKENI. The CDR3 has 18 residues.